Listed below are T cell receptor beta chains from one sample, sequenced in a study of blood T cell repertoires in COVID-19. Here immunoSEQ multiplex PCR was the method, and the copy in TCRdb shows in-frame clones only, minus some. The table records approximately 250,000 clones, around 80% of them present only once. Sequenced input: peripheral blood. The receptors stem from a woman aged 40 to 49 who had recovered from COVID-19. CDR3s include the opening cysteine and the closing phenylalanine or tryptophan. The order of the fields is clone size, J gene, D gene, CDR3 length, V gene, CDR3 DNA, CDR3 protein. The D gene is left open where the match is weak. Rows may omit the clone size; those that give it use once, few, many or a size class.

. | TRBJ2-7 | TRBD2 | 18 | TRBV7-9 | TGTGCCAGCAGCTTACTCTTGGTGCGGGGGGCAAGCTCCTACGAGCAGTACTTC | CASSLLLVRGASSYEQYF
. | TRBJ1-1 | TRBD1 | 17 | TRBV5-5 | TGTGCCAGCAGCTTGGGGAGGGGGCGCCTGCTCAACACTGAAGCTTTCTTT | CASSLGRGRLLNTEAFF
. | TRBJ2-7 | . | 13 | TRBV6-5 | TGTGCCAGCAGTTACTCGTCTCGGGGCGAGCAGTACTTC | CASSYSSRGEQYF
. | TRBJ2-3 | . | 13 | TRBV24-1 | TGTGCCACCTCGGGGGGCTTGGTCGATACGCAGTATTTT | CATSGGLVDTQYF
. | TRBJ2-5 | TRBD2 | 16 | TRBV6-5 | TGTGCCAGCAGTTACTCGACTAGCGGGGGCCAAGAGACCCAGTACTTC | CASSYSTSGGQETQYF
. | TRBJ2-7 | . | 14 | TRBV7-2 | TGTGCCAGCAGCCTGGCGGTTTTGGTCTACGAGCAGTACTTC | CASSLAVLVYEQYF
. | TRBJ2-7 | . | 15 | TRBV9 | TGTGCCAGCAGCGTAGCCCCAGGGGTTTCCTACGAGCAGTACTTC | CASSVAPGVSYEQYF
. | TRBJ2-1 | TRBD1 | 14 | TRBV3-1/TRBV3-2 | TGTGCCAGGCACACACAGGGGTCCTACAATGAGCAGTTCTTC | CARHTQGSYNEQFF
. | TRBJ1-5 | TRBD1 | 18 | TRBV28 | TGTGCCAGCAGTAACCCCTCTTACAGGGGGTCGGGCAATCAGCCCCAGCATTTT | CASSNPSYRGSGNQPQHF
. | TRBJ1-1 | . | 13 | TRBV28 | TGTGCCAGCAACCTTATAGGGGATTTTGAAGCTTTCTTT | CASNLIGDFEAFF
. | TRBJ1-6 | . | 16 | TRBV4-3 | TGCGCCAGCAGCCAAGTATATAACTTTCTTCAATCACCCCTCCACTTT | CASSQVYNFLQSPLHF
. | TRBJ2-1 | . | 15 | TRBV6-5 | TGTGCCAGCAGTCCCCGATCCCCCAGGGTGGATGAGCAGTTCTTC | CASSPRSPRVDEQFF
many | TRBJ1-2 | . | 13 | TRBV7-8 | TGTGCCAGCAGCTGGGCAGCTAACTATGGCTACACCTTC | CASSWAANYGYTF
. | TRBJ1-2 | . | 14 | TRBV6-5 | TGTGCCAGCAGCCGGAGGACAGACCCCTATGGCTACACCTTC | CASSRRTDPYGYTF
. | TRBJ2-5 | . | 13 | TRBV4-3 | TGCGCCAGCAGCCAAGGGGCGAGTGAGACCCAGTACTTC | CASSQGASETQYF
few | TRBJ2-5 | TRBD2 | 18 | TRBV7-2 | TGTGCCAGCAGCCTAATCGGACTAGCGGGGAAGGATGAAGAGACCCAGTACTTC | CASSLIGLAGKDEETQYF
. | TRBJ1-2 | TRBD1 | 14 | TRBV19 | TGTGCCAGTAGTATTAGACAGGGTTTAGGGGGCTACACCTTC | CASSIRQGLGGYTF
once | TRBJ1-1 | . | 15 | TRBV11-3 | TGTGCCAGCAGCTTAGGAGGGCGGGAGAACACTGAAGCTTTCTTT | CASSLGGRENTEAFF
. | TRBJ2-5 | . | 16 | TRBV7-9 | TGTGCCAGCAGCTTAGGGTCTCCTACAGGGTCAGAGACCCAGTACTTC | CASSLGSPTGSETQYF
. | TRBJ2-7 | . | 12 | TRBV12-3/TRBV12-4 | TGTGCCAGCAGTTCAACTCCCTACGAGCAGTACTTC | CASSSTPYEQYF
few | TRBJ2-1 | TRBD1 | 15 | TRBV6-5 | TGTGCCACCCGAACCGAACAGGGGGCGTACAATGAGCAGTTCTTC | CATRTEQGAYNEQFF
. | TRBJ1-2 | . | 14 | TRBV7-2 | TGTGCCAGCAGCTTAGTGGCGGGGAACTATGGCTACACCTTC | CASSLVAGNYGYTF
. | TRBJ2-3 | TRBD2 | 18 | TRBV9 | TGTGCCAGCAGCGGAGGACCGACTAGCGGGGGTAGCACAGATACGCAGTATTTT | CASSGGPTSGGSTDTQYF
. | TRBJ2-5 | . | 12 | TRBV2 | TGTGCCAGCGGTCTAGCCCGGGAGACCCAGTACTTC | CASGLARETQYF
. | TRBJ2-5 | . | 13 | TRBV6-5 | TGTGCCAGCAGGCAAAAGCAAGGGGGGACCCAGTACTTC | CASRQKQGGTQYF
. | TRBJ1-3 | . | 18 | TRBV7-9 | TGTGCCAGCAGCTTAGACGTTGGGTCGGGGTCTACTGGAAACACCATATATTTT | CASSLDVGSGSTGNTIYF
. | TRBJ2-7 | TRBD2 | 12 | TRBV12-5 | TGTGCTAGTGGTTCAGCGGGGAACGAGCAGTACTTC | CASGSAGNEQYF
. | TRBJ2-5 | . | 15 | TRBV13 | TGTGCCAGCAGCTTAGGAACTAGCCAATTAGAGACCCAGTACTTC | CASSLGTSQLETQYF
. | TRBJ1-5 | TRBD1 | 15 | TRBV19 | TGTGCCAGTAGGGAACAGGGGTATAGCAATCAGCCCCAGCATTTT | CASREQGYSNQPQHF
. | TRBJ2-3 | TRBD2 | 16 | TRBV9 | TGTGCCAGCAGCGTCGGGACTAGCGGGTTCACAGATACGCAGTATTTT | CASSVGTSGFTDTQYF
few | TRBJ1-2 | . | 12 | TRBV7-9 | TGTGCCAGCACCCCGGTTATGGATGGCTACACCTTC | CASTPVMDGYTF
. | TRBJ1-5 | TRBD1 | 15 | TRBV6-5 | TGTGCCAGCAGCGACAGGGGTAGCGGCAATCAGCCCCAGCATTTT | CASSDRGSGNQPQHF
. | TRBJ2-3 | . | 16 | TRBV5-4 | TGTGCCAGCAGCTGGGGTAGCGGAACTAGCACAGATACGCAGTATTTT | CASSWGSGTSTDTQYF
. | TRBJ1-1 | . | 13 | TRBV19 | TGTGCCAGTAGTGCACACAGGGCCACTGAAGCTTTCTTT | CASSAHRATEAFF
. | TRBJ2-6 | . | 15 | TRBV11-1 | TGTGCCAGCAGCTTTTCGAGCTCTGGGGCCAACGTCCTGACTTTC | CASSFSSSGANVLTF
. | TRBJ2-6 | TRBD1 | 19 | TRBV6-2/TRBV6-3 | TGTGCCAGCAGTACGGGACAGGGTTGGCAGATCTCTGGGGCCAACGTCCTGACTTTC | CASSTGQGWQISGANVLTF
. | TRBJ2-3 | TRBD2 | 21 | TRBV18 | TGTGCCAGCTCACTTTTCACCGGGACTAGCGGGGGGGCGTCTCGCACAGATACGCAGTATTTT | CASSLFTGTSGGASRTDTQYF
few | TRBJ1-5 | TRBD1 | 15 | TRBV7-2 | TGTGCCAGCAGCTTAGACAGGGGAAGCAATCAGCCCCAGCATTTT | CASSLDRGSNQPQHF
few | TRBJ1-1 | TRBD1 | 13 | TRBV7-6 | TGTGCCAGCAGTCGCACACAGGGGGCAGAGGCTTTCTTT | CASSRTQGAEAFF
. | TRBJ2-1 | . | 14 | TRBV11-2 | TGTGCCAGCAGCTCCCAGGTAGTAAACAATGAGCAGTTCTTC | CASSSQVVNNEQFF
. | TRBJ1-6 | . | 12 | TRBV12-3/TRBV12-4 | TGTGCCATCAGGGAGGGAAATTCACCCCTCCACTTT | CAIREGNSPLHF
. | TRBJ1-6 | . | 14 | TRBV27 | TGTGCCAGCTCGATAGGCGCGGGAAATTCACCCCTCCACTTT | CASSIGAGNSPLHF
. | TRBJ1-1 | TRBD1 | 15 | TRBV18 | TGTGCCAGCTCAGAGGGACAGGGATTGGGGACTGAAGCTTTCTTT | CASSEGQGLGTEAFF
. | TRBJ2-2 | . | 14 | TRBV5-1 | TGCGCCAGCACCTGGACAGCGAACACCGGGGAGCTGTTTTTT | CASTWTANTGELFF
once | TRBJ2-5 | . | 13 | TRBV24-1 | TGTGCCACCAGTCTGAGCAACGAAGAGACCCAGTACTTC | CATSLSNEETQYF
. | TRBJ1-4 | . | 14 | TRBV28 | TGTGCCAGCAGTATTCGAGGTAACCGCGAAAAACTGTTTTTT | CASSIRGNREKLFF